These T cell receptor beta chains were read from a single sample in a study of OX40 agonist ivuxolimab in advanced cancers. TCRdb's copy holds only in-frame clones and misses some; the assay was immunoSEQ multiplex PCR. The sample carries tens of thousands of clones, over 80% recorded once. The starting material was CD4+ or CD8+ T cells sorted from blood, obtained in a trial of the OX40 agonist ivuxolimab. These receptor sequences come from an adult with an advanced solid tumor such as melanoma, head and neck, liver or kidney cancer. The CDR3 runs from the conserved cysteine through the conserved F or W. A D gene is named only where the DNA matches it firmly. The size field is filled for only some rows; it gives once, few, many or a size class.

v_call	d_call	clone_size	j_call	cdr3_aa	cdr3_nt
TRBV7-2	NA	once	TRBJ2-5	CASSTQVSQETQYF	TGTGCCAGCAGCACACAGGTGTCCCAAGAGACCCAGTACTTC
TRBV7-7	NA	NA	TRBJ2-3	CASSRLMGDTQYF	TGTGCCAGCAGCCGCCTCATGGGCGATACGCAGTATTTT
TRBV15	TRBD2	NA	TRBJ2-5	CATSRGGAGVPNQETQYF	TGTGCCACCAGCAGAGGAGGAGCGGGGGTGCCCAACCAAGAGACCCAGTACTTC
TRBV6-4	NA	once	TRBJ1-1	CASSDSTLLNTEAFF	TGTGCCAGCAGTGACTCGACACTTTTGAACACTGAAGCTTTCTTT
TRBV30	TRBD1	few	TRBJ1-6	CAWTLGQGHSPLHF	TGTGCCTGGACTCTGGGACAGGGTCATTCACCCCTCCACTTT
TRBV7-3	TRBD1	NA	TRBJ2-4	CASSLGQADIQYF	TGTGCCAGCAGCTTGGGACAGGCAGACATTCAGTACTTC
TRBV7-3	NA	NA	TRBJ2-5	CASSVGSTLLQETQYF	TGTGCCAGCAGCGTGGGGTCGACACTTCTTCAAGAGACCCAGTACTTC
TRBV6-1	NA	few	TRBJ2-1	CAVTGRGRNNEQFF	TGTGCCGTGACAGGAAGGGGGAGAAACAATGAGCAGTTCTTC
TRBV5-1	NA	NA	TRBJ2-5	CASSLTLGTAKETQYF	TGCGCCAGCAGCTTAACCCTCGGGACGGCTAAAGAGACCCAGTACTTC
TRBV7-2	NA	NA	TRBJ2-1	CASTDLGKAGNEQFF	TGTGCCAGCACCGACCTGGGGAAGGCTGGCAATGAGCAGTTCTTC
TRBV9	NA	NA	TRBJ2-3	CASSVASGYTDTQYF	TGTGCCAGCAGCGTAGCCAGCGGATACACAGATACGCAGTATTTT
TRBV4-1	NA	NA	TRBJ1-2	CASSQGTINYGYTF	TGCGCCAGCAGCCAGGGGACAATTAACTATGGCTACACCTTC
TRBV2	TRBD1	once	TRBJ2-2	CASRPLTPFLGQAGELFF	TGTGCCAGCAGACCCCTTACACCCTTCCTAGGACAGGCCGGGGAGCTGTTTTTT
TRBV27	TRBD1	NA	TRBJ1-1	CASSADRGAGTEAFF	TGTGCCAGCAGTGCCGACAGGGGGGCTGGAACTGAAGCTTTCTTT
TRBV4-1	NA	few	TRBJ2-1	CASTDGIKLDEQFF	TGCGCCAGCACGGACGGGATTAAGCTCGATGAGCAGTTCTTC
TRBV5-1	TRBD2	NA	TRBJ2-5	CASSWSGSPETQYF	TGCGCCAGCAGCTGGAGCGGGAGTCCGGAGACCCAGTACTTC
TRBV10-2	NA	NA	TRBJ2-3	CASSELGTTTQYF	TGCGCCAGCAGTGAGTTGGGGACCACTACGCAGTATTTT
TRBV6-6	NA	NA	TRBJ2-5	CASSSTGQETQYF	TGTGCCAGCAGTTCCACAGGGCAAGAGACCCAGTACTTC
TRBV27	TRBD1	few	TRBJ1-2	CASSPGTGTGAGYTF	TGTGCCAGCAGTCCCGGGACAGGGACAGGAGCTGGCTACACCTTC
TRBV15	NA	NA	TRBJ1-1	CATRGPKDEAFF	TGTGCCACCAGGGGACCGAAAGATGAAGCTTTCTTT
TRBV30	TRBD1	NA	TRBJ1-4	CAWRKTGGVEKLFF	TGTGCCTGGAGGAAGACAGGGGGTGTTGAAAAACTGTTTTTT
TRBV4-1	TRBD2	NA	TRBJ2-1	CASYGLAGGHNEQFF	TGCGCCAGCTATGGACTAGCGGGGGGGCACAATGAGCAGTTCTTC
TRBV18	NA	NA	TRBJ2-2	CASSPRGANTGELFF	TGTGCCAGCTCACCGAGAGGGGCGAACACCGGGGAGCTGTTTTTT
TRBV27	TRBD1	NA	TRBJ1-4	CASSLLQGRAKLFF	TGTGCCAGCAGTTTACTACAGGGGCGCGCAAAACTGTTTTTT
TRBV4-1	NA	NA	TRBJ2-7	CASSQGGGTGEQYF	TGCGCCAGCAGCCAAGGGGGCGGGACGGGCGAGCAGTACTTC
TRBV5-4	TRBD1	NA	TRBJ2-2	CASSLGQGYEELFF	TGTGCCAGCAGCTTGGGACAGGGGTATGAGGAGCTGTTTTTT
TRBV25-1	NA	NA	TRBJ2-1	CASSEGRGEQFF	TGTGCCAGCAGTGAAGGGCGCGGTGAGCAGTTCTTC
TRBV19	TRBD2	NA	TRBJ2-2	CATLAGGPNTGELFF	TGTGCCACGTTAGCGGGAGGGCCGAACACCGGGGAGCTGTTTTTT
TRBV2	TRBD1	NA	TRBJ1-2	CASVWTGGGYGYTF	TGTGCCAGCGTTTGGACAGGGGGAGGCTATGGCTACACCTTC
TRBV6-1	NA	NA	TRBJ1-4	CASSQHRNEKLFF	TGTGCCAGCAGTCAGCACAGGAATGAAAAACTGTTTTTT
TRBV2	NA	NA	TRBJ2-3	CASTRLVGDTQYF	TGTGCCAGCACCAGACTAGTCGGGGATACGCAGTATTTT
TRBV5-1	TRBD1	NA	TRBJ1-1	CASSLMPGTGAMNTEAFF	TGCGCCAGCAGCTTGATGCCAGGGACAGGGGCGATGAACACTGAAGCTTTCTTT
TRBV28	NA	NA	TRBJ1-5	CASSQPGTLNQPQHF	TGTGCCAGCAGCCAACCCGGGACACTAAATCAGCCCCAGCATTTT
TRBV28	TRBD1	NA	TRBJ1-6	CASSPGQGAGKDF	TGTGCCAGCAGTCCGGGACAGGGGGCGGGCAAGGACTTT
TRBV7-9	TRBD1	once	TRBJ1-1	CASSQDRDTEAFF	TGTGCCAGCAGCCAGGACAGGGACACTGAAGCTTTCTTT
TRBV7-9	NA	NA	TRBJ2-7	CASSLGARDVEQYF	TGTGCCAGCAGCTTAGGGGCGCGGGATGTCGAGCAGTACTTC
TRBV19	TRBD1	NA	TRBJ1-4	CASSIGQGAVNEKLFF	TGTGCCAGTAGTATCGGCCAGGGGGCGGTTAATGAAAAACTGTTTTTT
TRBV28	NA	NA	TRBJ1-2	CASSLIHFSRPGDNYGYTF	TGTGCCAGCAGTCTCATCCACTTCTCTCGGCCAGGGGATAACTATGGCTACACCTTC
TRBV4-3	TRBD2	NA	TRBJ2-2	CASSQDGGRDTGELFF	TGCGCCAGCAGCCAAGATGGGGGGAGGGACACCGGGGAGCTGTTTTTT
TRBV23-1	TRBD1	NA	TRBJ1-2	CASSLSRQGAPNYGYTF	TGCGCCAGCAGTCTTTCGAGACAGGGGGCGCCCAACTATGGCTACACCTTC
TRBV29-1	NA	once	TRBJ2-7	CSVEGLGEDYEQYF	TGCAGCGTTGAAGGGCTAGGGGAGGACTACGAGCAGTACTTC
TRBV5-4	TRBD1	NA	TRBJ1-2	CASSLVQGNGYTF	TGTGCCAGCAGCTTGGTACAGGGGAATGGCTACACCTTC
TRBV7-9	TRBD1	NA	TRBJ1-5	CASSQDGTGDQPQHF	TGTGCCAGCAGCCAAGATGGGACAGGGGATCAGCCCCAGCATTTT
TRBV4-1	TRBD2	NA	TRBJ2-5	CASSQDPSGVTQETQYF	TGCGCCAGCAGCCAAGATCCCAGCGGGGTTACCCAAGAGACCCAGTACTTC
TRBV5-8	TRBD1	NA	TRBJ1-5	CASSDGQGSQPQHF	TGTGCCAGCAGCGACGGACAGGGTTCGCAGCCCCAGCATTTT
TRBV19	NA	NA	TRBJ1-3	CASSTPWSSGNTIYF	TGTGCCAGTAGTACCCCGTGGAGCTCTGGAAACACCATATATTTT
TRBV7-9	TRBD1	NA	TRBJ1-6	CASSEDRGYNSPLHF	TGTGCCAGCAGCGAGGACAGGGGTTATAATTCACCCCTCCACTTT
TRBV30	TRBD1	NA	TRBJ1-2	CAWRAAGQVYGYTF	TGTGCCTGGAGGGCCGCCGGACAGGTCTATGGCTACACCTTC
TRBV2	TRBD1	NA	TRBJ2-5	CASSGGDRGRLASGGQETQYF	TGTGCCAGCAGTGGAGGGGACAGGGGGCGCCTCGCTAGCGGGGGTCAAGAGACCCAGTACTTC
TRBV23-1	TRBD2	NA	TRBJ2-1	CASSHKLAGGYNEQFF	TGCGCCAGCAGTCACAAACTAGCGGGAGGGTACAATGAGCAGTTCTTC
TRBV7-7	TRBD1	NA	TRBJ2-1	CASSPKGTGGRNEQFF	TGTGCCAGCAGCCCCAAGGGGACAGGGGGCCGAAATGAGCAGTTCTTC
TRBV6-4	NA	NA	TRBJ1-2	CASSDGVEGHSGYTF	TGTGCCAGCAGTGATGGGGTGGAGGGTCATAGTGGCTACACCTTC
TRBV15	TRBD1	many	TRBJ1-2	CATSTLTGGFNYGYTF	TGTGCCACCAGCACCCTGACAGGGGGGTTCAACTATGGCTACACCTTC